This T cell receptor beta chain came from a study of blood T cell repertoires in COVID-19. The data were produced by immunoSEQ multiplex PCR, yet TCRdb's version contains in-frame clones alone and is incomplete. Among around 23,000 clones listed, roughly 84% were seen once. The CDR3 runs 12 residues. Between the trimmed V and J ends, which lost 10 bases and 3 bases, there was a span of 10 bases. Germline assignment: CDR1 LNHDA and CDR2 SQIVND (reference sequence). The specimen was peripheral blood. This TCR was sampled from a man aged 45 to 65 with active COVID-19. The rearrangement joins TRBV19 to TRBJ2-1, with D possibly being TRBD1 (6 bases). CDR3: CAIRTDYNEQFF. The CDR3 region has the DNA TGTGCCATCCGGACAGACTACAATGAGCAGTTCTTC.